The source of this T cell receptor (beta chain) is a study of blood T cell repertoires in COVID-19. Measured with immunoSEQ multiplex PCR; TCRdb has only the in-frame clones, and not every one. The sample lists roughly 140,000 clones, 84% seen once, with around 35% in the top ten. V lost 5 bases and J 8 bases, leaving 15 bases between the germline ends. The CDR3 extends over 13 amino acids. Germline CDR1 SGHTA, CDR2 FQGNSA. The chain links TRBV7-2 to TRBJ2-5, with a possible D match to TRBD2 (6 bases). The sequencing sample was made of peripheral blood. The TCR sequence derives from a human donor in a cohort sampled during active COVID-19. CDR3 in amino acids: CASSTAVGGTQYF. The CDR3 nucleotides are TGTGCCAGCAGCACAGCGGTGGGGGGTACCCAGTACTTC.